A selection of T cell receptor beta chains follows, all from one sample in a study of cytomegalovirus exposure and HLA in healthy donors. Produced via immunoSEQ multiplex PCR; TCRdb's table is partial and in-frame only. The table shows over 150,000 clones, with 84% occurring only once. The specimen was PBMCs. The receptor source for this set is a girl aged 5-17 years in good health and CMV-seropositive. The CDR3 runs from the conserved cysteine through the conserved F or W. Fields, in order: V gene, clone size, D gene, J gene, CDR3 protein, CDR3 DNA. The D gene is left open where the match is weak. Clone size is not always given. Where it is, it says once, few, many or a class for expanded clones.

v_gene: TRBV5-6; abundance: few; d_gene: TRBD1; j_gene: TRBJ1-1; CDR3aa: CASSLGLRGKGDTEAFF; CDR3nt: TGTGCCAGCAGCTTGGGTCTCAGGGGGAAAGGGGACACTGAAGCTTTCTTT
v_gene: TRBV6-6; abundance: .; d_gene: .; j_gene: TRBJ1-2; CDR3aa: CARSPDRNYGYTF; CDR3nt: TGTGCCAGATCACCCGACAGGAACTATGGCTACACCTTC
v_gene: TRBV23-1; abundance: .; d_gene: TRBD1; j_gene: TRBJ2-5; CDR3aa: CASSLLPGQGQETQYF; CDR3nt: TGCGCCAGCAGTCTACTTCCCGGACAGGGGCAAGAGACCCAGTACTTC
v_gene: TRBV7-8; abundance: .; d_gene: .; j_gene: TRBJ1-1; CDR3aa: CASSTGVLGTEAFF; CDR3nt: TGTGCCAGCAGTACGGGGGTCTTGGGTACTGAAGCTTTCTTT
v_gene: TRBV30; abundance: .; d_gene: TRBD1; j_gene: TRBJ1-4; CDR3aa: CAWSGDRGSEKLFF; CDR3nt: TGTGCCTGGAGCGGGGACAGGGGATCTGAAAAACTGTTTTTT
v_gene: TRBV4-1; abundance: .; d_gene: .; j_gene: TRBJ1-2; CDR3aa: CASSHPTGGNYGYTF; CDR3nt: TGCGCCAGCAGCCATCCTACTGGAGGAAACTATGGCTACACCTTC
v_gene: TRBV7-3; abundance: .; d_gene: TRBD2; j_gene: TRBJ2-3; CDR3aa: CASSPSGAGRYTQYF; CDR3nt: TGTGCCAGCAGCCCCAGCGGGGCGGGTAGATATACGCAGTATTTT
v_gene: TRBV19; abundance: .; d_gene: .; j_gene: TRBJ2-7; CDR3aa: CASSIAASSYEQYF; CDR3nt: TGTGCCAGTAGTATCGCCGCCAGCTCCTACGAGCAGTACTTC
v_gene: TRBV4-2; abundance: .; d_gene: .; j_gene: TRBJ1-5; CDR3aa: CASSQEGGGRGQPQHF; CDR3nt: TGTGCCAGCAGCCAAGAGGGGGGGGGAAGGGGTCAGCCCCAGCATTTT
v_gene: TRBV6-6; abundance: .; d_gene: TRBD1; j_gene: TRBJ1-2; CDR3aa: CASSYSGTGEHTF; CDR3nt: TGTGCCAGCAGTTACTCGGGGACAGGGGAACACACCTTC
v_gene: TRBV20-1; abundance: .; d_gene: .; j_gene: TRBJ1-5; CDR3aa: CSAGSSQPQHF; CDR3nt: TGCAGTGCTGGTTCGAGCCAGCCCCAGCATTTT
v_gene: TRBV27; abundance: .; d_gene: .; j_gene: TRBJ1-1; CDR3aa: CASSLLRNTEAFF; CDR3nt: TGTGCCAGCAGCCTACTCCGAAACACTGAAGCTTTCTTT
v_gene: TRBV7-2; abundance: .; d_gene: .; j_gene: TRBJ2-7; CDR3aa: CASSLGAGLGHEQYF; CDR3nt: TGTGCCAGCAGCTTAGGGGCGGGGTTAGGGCACGAGCAGTACTTC
v_gene: TRBV5-1; abundance: .; d_gene: TRBD2; j_gene: TRBJ2-3; CDR3aa: CASSSSSGGEGTDTQYF; CDR3nt: TGCGCCAGCAGCTCATCTAGCGGGGGGGAGGGTACAGATACGCAGTATTTT
v_gene: TRBV6-1; abundance: .; d_gene: .; j_gene: TRBJ2-3; CDR3aa: CASEGFGGTDTQYF; CDR3nt: TGTGCCAGCGAGGGTTTTGGTGGGACAGATACGCAGTATTTT
v_gene: TRBV6-4; abundance: .; d_gene: TRBD1; j_gene: TRBJ1-1; CDR3aa: CASSVTGGYGMNTEAFF; CDR3nt: TGTGCCAGCAGTGTCACAGGGGGCTATGGAATGAACACTGAAGCTTTCTTT
v_gene: TRBV19; abundance: .; d_gene: .; j_gene: TRBJ2-7; CDR3aa: CASSMGGSGTEYF; CDR3nt: TGTGCCAGTAGTATGGGAGGATCCGGGACGGAGTACTTC
v_gene: TRBV18; abundance: .; d_gene: TRBD1; j_gene: TRBJ2-2; CDR3aa: CASSQWTGNAGELFF; CDR3nt: TGTGCCAGCTCCCAATGGACAGGGAATGCCGGGGAGCTGTTTTTT
v_gene: TRBV5-1; abundance: .; d_gene: .; j_gene: TRBJ1-1; CDR3aa: CASSASPPETEAFF; CDR3nt: TGCGCCAGCAGCGCATCCCCTCCGGAGACTGAAGCTTTCTTT